Below, 11 T cell receptor beta chains from the same sample are listed, as sequenced in a study of blood T cell repertoires in COVID-19. Using immunoSEQ multiplex PCR, the repertoire was profiled, and TCRdb retains in-frame clones only, with some absent. The top ten hold 1% to 1.5% of the sample, which has some 300,000 clones, more than 85% seen once. Sequencing was carried out using peripheral blood. All receptors derive from a man between 65 and 85 years old with acute or convalescent COVID-19.

J is TRBJ1-1 and V is TRBV4-2; D is perhaps TRBD1 (6 bases). The CDR3 covers 15 residues. Germline loops: CDR1 LGHNA, CDR2 YNFKEQ. V lost 0 bases, J lost 4 bases, and 12 bases lay in between. CDR3 residues: CASSQEGGRSTEAFF. CDR3 nucleotides: TGTGCCAGCAGCCAAGAAGGGGGAAGGAGCACTGAAGCTTTCTTT.

V is TRBV15 and J is TRBJ1-2; D might be TRBD1 (6 bases). The CDR3 contains 15 residues. Trimming removed 0 bases from V and 7 bases from J, with 15 bases in between. CDR1 LNHNV and CDR2 YYDKDF come from the germline V gene (reference sequence). The CDR3 bases are TGTGCCACCAGCAGAGACCCCACAGGGTTCGGTGGCTACACCTTC. The encoded protein is CATSRDPTGFGGYTF.

The V and J genes are TRBV5-4 and TRBJ2-1; 10 nucleotides match TRBD2. V lost 2 bases to trimming and J lost 5 bases; unmatched junction nucleotides: 4. Germline CDR1 and CDR2: SGHNT and YYREEE (reference sequence). This CDR3 region has 15 residues. CDR3 DNA sequence: TGTGCCAGCAGCTTAGCGGGAGGGCCAAACAATGAGCAGTTCTTC. Encoded protein: CASSLAGGPNNEQFF.

This chain joins TRBV28 and TRBJ2-1; 7 bases match TRBD2. The CDR3 covers 14 residues. Germline trimming cut 5 bases from V and 8 bases from J; bases unmatched to any gene: 9. The V gene's germline CDR1 is MDHEN and CDR2 SYDVKM. The CDR3 is CASSPFGRAYEQFF. CDR3 DNA sequence: TGTGCCAGCAGTCCCTTTGGGAGGGCCTATGAGCAGTTCTTC.

This clone was seen only once. The V gene is TRBV3-1 (or the pseudogene TRBV3-2), the J gene TRBJ2-1, with 9 bases identical to TRBD2. The CDR3 is 15 residues long. CDR1 is LGHDT, CDR2 YNNKEL, per germline (reference sequence). V lost 2 bases and J lost 4; bases outside the gene matches: 3. CDR3 DNA sequence: TGTGCCAGCAGCCAAAGTCTAGCGGGGTACAATGAGCAGTTCTTC. Translated: CASSQSLAGYNEQFF.

Comment on this clone: At one boundary the junction diverges from the germline segment, which might be a read error. J is TRBJ1-2 and V is TRBV10-3; D is unclear. The CDR3 loop spans 13 amino acids. The germline CDR1 and CDR2 sequences are ENHRY and SYGVKD. CDR3 sequence: CAISESPPGGYTF. The CDR3 nucleotides are TGCGCCATCAGTGAGTCGCCCCCGGGTGGCTACACCTTC.

The J gene is TRBJ1-3, the V gene TRBV4-1, with D unresolved. The germline V gene has CDR1 MGHRA and CDR2 YSYEKL. The CDR3 sequence is 17 residues long. The V and J ends lost 0 bases and 0 bases respectively, with 12 bases between them. This CDR3 is CASSQEARLPSGNTIYF. CDR3 bases: TGCGCCAGCAGCCAAGAGGCCAGATTACCCTCTGGAAACACCATATATTTT.

V usage is TRBV5-5 and J usage is TRBJ1-1; the match to TRBD1 covers 7 bases. CDR1 is SGHKS, CDR2 YYEKEE, per germline (reference sequence). V lost 3 bases, J lost 1 base, and 3 bases stayed unmatched. The CDR3 is 14 residues long. This CDR3 is CASSWGQKNTEAFF. DNA of the CDR3: TGTGCCAGCAGCTGGGGACAGAAGAACACTGAAGCTTTCTTT. The full variable domain, its missing parts supplied by reference TRBV5-5 and TRBJ1-1, is DAGVTQSPTHLIKTRGQQVTLRCSPISGHKSVSWYQQVLGQGPQFIFQYYEKEERGRGNFPDRFSARQFPNYSSELNVNALLLGDSALYLCASSWGQKNTEAFFGQGTRLTVV.

V and J are TRBV18 and TRBJ2-5, with a weak D call TRBD2 (7 bases). Germline-derived CDR1 and CDR2 are KGHSH and LQKENI. CDR3 length: 15 amino acids. Trimming took 5 bases from V and 5 from J, leaving 18 bases between them. The CDR3 loop reads CASSEGTGGQETQYF. The CDR3 DNA is TGTGCCAGCTCAGAAGGGACCGGGGGGCAGGAGACCCAGTACTTC.

The chain recombines TRBV29-1 with TRBJ2-4, with D perhaps TRBD2 (5 bases). Germline V gene data show CDR1 as SQVTM and CDR2 as ANQGSEA. The CDR3 has 13 residues. Trimming took off 7 bases at V and 3 bases at J, with 13 bases between the two ends. This CDR3 reads CSGAEDNKNIQYF. The CDR3 DNA sequence: TGCAGCGGAGCGGAAGATAACAAAAACATTCAGTACTTC.

This chain uses TRBV5-1 with TRBJ2-5, with 9 positions matching TRBD1. This CDR3 comprises 17 residues. V was clipped by 3 bases and J by 4 bases; unmatched bases: 13. CDR1 and CDR2 from the germline V gene are SGHRS and YFSETQ. The CDR3 DNA sequence: TGCGCCAGCAGCTCTCCGGGACAGGGTTCGGTATCAGAGACCCAGTACTTC. Encoded protein: CASSSPGQGSVSETQYF.